What follows is one T cell receptor (beta chain) and its context. TCRdb keeps only in-frame clones here, not all; method: immunoSEQ multiplex PCR. The sample contains about 220,000 clones, less than 90% of which appear only once. V lost 0 bases and J lost 1; bases outside the gene matches: 4. Germline-derived CDR1 and CDR2 are SGHTS and YDEGEE. CDR3 length: 16 amino acids. The sample originates from a study of blood T cell repertoires in COVID-19. Overall study: Sample material is recorded as cDNA or gDNA derived from T cells, B-cell-depleted T cells, or PBMCs.

The chain carries TRBV5-8 and TRBJ2-7; 10 bases fit TRBD2. This receptor was identified in a man younger than 40 with active or convalescent COVID-19. The sample taken for sequencing was peripheral blood. The CDR3 DNA follows: TGTGCCAGCAGCTTGGTGGGTAGCGGGGGGTCCTACGAGCAGTACTTC. It encodes CASSLVGSGGSYEQYF.